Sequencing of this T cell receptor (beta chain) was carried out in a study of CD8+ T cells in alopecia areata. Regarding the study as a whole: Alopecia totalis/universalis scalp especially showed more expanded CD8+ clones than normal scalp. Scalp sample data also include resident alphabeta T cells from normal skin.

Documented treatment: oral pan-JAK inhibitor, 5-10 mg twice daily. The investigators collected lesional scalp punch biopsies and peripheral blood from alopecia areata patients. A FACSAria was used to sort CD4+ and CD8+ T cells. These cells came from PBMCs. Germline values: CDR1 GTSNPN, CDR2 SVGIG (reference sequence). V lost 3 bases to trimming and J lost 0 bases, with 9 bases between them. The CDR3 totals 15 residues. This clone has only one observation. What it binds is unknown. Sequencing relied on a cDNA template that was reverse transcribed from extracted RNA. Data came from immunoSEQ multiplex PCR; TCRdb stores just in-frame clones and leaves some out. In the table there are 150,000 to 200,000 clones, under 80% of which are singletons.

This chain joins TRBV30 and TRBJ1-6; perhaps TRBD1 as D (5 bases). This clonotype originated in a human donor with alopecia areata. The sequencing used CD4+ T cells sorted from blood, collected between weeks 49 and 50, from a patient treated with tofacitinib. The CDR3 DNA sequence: TGTGCCTGGAGGGGGCTAAGCTCCTATAATTCACCCCTCCACTTT. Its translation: CAWRGLSSYNSPLHF.